The clone carrying this T cell receptor beta chain was picked up a small number of times. Method: immunoSEQ multiplex PCR; TCRdb's copy keeps in-frame clones and lacks some. Of about 180,000 clones detected, roughly 78% appear once; the ten largest clones hold 6.5%. This entry is derived from a study of blood T cell repertoires in COVID-19. The overall study: Donors in the United States, Italy and Spain gave samples during acute or convalescent COVID-19. From T cells, B-cell-depleted T cells, or PBMCs came the material, which was cDNA or gDNA.

With 0 bases removed from V and 2 bases from J, the gap between germline ends came to 10 bases. CDR3 length: 15 amino acids. In germline, CDR1 is KGHSH, CDR2 LQKENI. Material for sequencing was peripheral blood. The origin of this receptor is an older man with active or convalescent COVID-19. The chain carries TRBV18 and TRBJ1-2; D is unclear. CDR3 protein: CASSPPSLENYGYTF. The CDR3 DNA is TGTGCCAGCTCACCACCATCCTTGGAGAACTATGGCTACACCTTC.